This T cell receptor beta chain was sequenced in a study of graft-versus-host responses after intestinal transplantation. TCRdb's copy holds only in-frame clones and misses some; the assay was immunoSEQ multiplex PCR. The sample carries some 21,000 clones, 33% recorded once. The authors seeded roughly 200,000 CFSE-labeled responder cells together with roughly 200,000 irradiated stimulator cells tagged with violet dye. V shed 3 bases and J 3 bases; nucleotides not matched to a gene: 5. This CDR3 spans 15 amino acids. In germline, CDR1 is MGHRA, CDR2 YSYEKL. V usage is TRBV4-1 and J usage is TRBJ2-1; 7 nucleotides line up with TRBD2. The sample consisted of alloreactive CD8+ T cells from a mixed lymphocyte reaction culture, taken before intestinal transplant. Subset defined: CFSE-low proliferating T cells sorted from roughly 6-day pre-transplant mixed lymphocyte reaction (GvH or HvG direction). The receptor was derived from a human patient who received an intestinal transplant. In DNA, the CDR3 is TGCGCCAGCAGCCACAGCGCGGGAGTCTACAATGAGCAGTTCTTC. This translates into CASSHSAGVYNEQFF.